Shown below are 17 T cell receptor beta chains from a single sample sequenced in a study of OX40 agonist ivuxolimab in advanced cancers. Profiled with immunoSEQ multiplex PCR; TCRdb holds only in-frame clones, not every one. The table lists tens of thousands of clones, about nine tenths of them singletons. Sequenced here: CD4+ or CD8+ T cells sorted from blood, sampled in a trial of the OX40 agonist ivuxolimab. Every receptor here comes from an adult with an advanced solid tumor such as melanoma, head and neck, liver or kidney cancer.

The rearrangement joins TRBV9 to TRBJ1-2; possibly TRBD1 for D (5 bases). CDR3 length: 16 amino acids. Germline V gene sequence: CDR1 SGDLS, CDR2 YYNGEE. Trimming left V 4 bases short and J 5 bases short, with 21 bases between. CDR3 sequence: CASSPWEGPASYGYTF. The DNA for the CDR3 is TGTGCCAGCAGCCCCTGGGAGGGGCCGGCTTCTTATGGCTACACCTTC.

This chain joins TRBV19 and TRBJ2-1; TRBD2 matches at 12 bases. The CDR3 covers 14 residues. V lost 8 bases, J lost 4 bases, and 3 bases stayed unmatched. Germline CDR1 and CDR2: LNHDA and SQIVND (reference sequence). The CDR3 nucleotides are TGTGCCAGTCAGACTAGCGGGAGATACAATGAGCAGTTCTTC. Amino acids: CASQTSGRYNEQFF.

This clone was seen more than once but under ten times. V usage is TRBV11-2 and J usage is TRBJ2-3, with unresolved D. Looked up from germline, CDR1 is SGHAT and CDR2 is FQNNGV. This CDR3 has 14 residues. The ends were cut back, 1 base at V and 5 bases at J, with 10 bases in the middle. CDR3 sequence reads: CASSLGFPGDTQYF. In DNA form, the CDR3 reads TGTGCCAGCAGCTTAGGTTTTCCGGGAGATACGCAGTATTTT.

The count of this clone is one. Within the sample, other DNA sequences also encode this same CDR3. The chain couples TRBV29-1 to TRBJ1-2, with 7 bases identical to TRBD1. In germline, CDR1 is SQVTM, CDR2 ANQGSEA. The V and J ends lost 6 bases and 2 bases, in that order; junction bases with no gene match: 12. The CDR3 sequence is 15 residues long. The CDR3 coding sequence is TGCAGCGTGGGGGGTACCCAGGGGGGAAACTATGGCTACACCTTC. Translated: CSVGGTQGGNYGYTF.

The genes are TRBV28 and TRBJ1-3; D gene uncertain. This CDR3 contains 15 residues. Looked up from germline, CDR1 is MDHEN and CDR2 is SYDVKM. V shed 3 bases and J shed 0 bases, with 9 bases lying between them. The CDR3 protein is CASSLGSYSGNTIYF. The CDR3, as DNA: TGTGCCAGCAGTTTGGGGTCCTACTCTGGAAACACCATATATTTT.

This clone was seen only once. J is TRBJ2-3 and V is TRBV7-9; a possible D gene is TRBD1 (6 bases). CDR1 SEHNR and CDR2 FQNEAQ come from the germline V gene (reference sequence). This CDR3 is built from 16 residues. V shed 5 bases and J shed 1 base, with 16 bases lying between them. The CDR3 sequence: CASSPPGAAGTDTQYF. CDR3 DNA: TGTGCCAGCAGCCCTCCAGGGGCAGCCGGCACAGATACGCAGTATTTT.

This clone was counted a few times. The chain recombines TRBV4-2 with TRBJ1-2; a weak D match, TRBD1 (5 bases). This CDR3 region has 13 residues. Germline loops: CDR1 LGHNA, CDR2 YNFKEQ. The ends were cut back, 0 bases at V and 7 bases at J, with 9 bases in the middle. CDR3 in amino acids: CASSQEGGVGYTF. CDR3 DNA: TGTGCCAGCAGCCAAGAAGGAGGGGTTGGCTACACCTTC.

The rearrangement links TRBV5-1 to TRBJ2-1; D may correspond to TRBD1 or TRBD2 (5 bases each). This CDR3 contains 16 residues. CDR1 SGHRS and CDR2 YFSETQ come from the germline V gene. V lost 0 bases and J lost 0, with 10 bases in between. The CDR3 sequence is CASSLAPGSSYNEQFF. In DNA form, the CDR3 reads TGCGCCAGCAGCTTGGCCCCAGGGAGCTCCTACAATGAGCAGTTCTTC.

The chain is built from TRBV18 and TRBJ1-5, with D possibly being TRBD1 (5 bases). Trimming removed 3 bases from V and 2 bases from J, with 14 bases in between. The germline V gene has CDR1 KGHSH and CDR2 LQKENI. The CDR3 has 16 residues. The CDR3 DNA reads TGTGCCAGCTCACCCGAGGGGTTCAGGGGCAATCAGCCCCAGCATTTT. Its translation is CASSPEGFRGNQPQHF.

CDR3 in amino acids: CASSQQGSGANVLTF. Here the CDR3 DNA reads TGTGCCAGCAGCCAACAGGGCTCTGGGGCCAACGTCCTGACTTTC. This chain joins TRBV7-9 and TRBJ2-6; D might be TRBD1 (6 bases). CDR1 and CDR2 from the germline V gene are SEHNR and FQNEAQ (reference sequence). V lost 5 bases, J lost 0 bases, and 8 bases lay in between. This CDR3 has 15 residues.

The V and J genes are TRBV10-3 and TRBJ1-5; no clear D gene. The CDR3 loop spans 14 amino acids. The germline V gene has CDR1 ENHRY and CDR2 SYGVKD. Trimming took 0 bases from V and 2 from J, leaving 5 bases between them. The DNA of the CDR3 is TGTGCCATCAGTGAGTCCGGGGGCAATCAGCCCCAGCATTTT. This gives the protein CAISESGGNQPQHF.

In DNA form, the CDR3 reads TGTGCCAGTAGTGGGCTAAGCGGGAGGGGAAACATTCAGTACTTC. Encoded protein: CASSGLSGRGNIQYF. V is TRBV19 and J is TRBJ2-4; TRBD2 agrees at 10 bases. The trim removed 5 bases at V and 6 bases at J, leaving 7 bases unmatched. CDR3 length: 15 residues. The V gene's germline CDR1 is LNHDA and CDR2 SQIVND (reference sequence).

J is TRBJ1-2 and V is TRBV19; D perhaps matches TRBD1 (6 bases). The CDR3 totals 14 residues. Germline V lookup: CDR1 LNHDA, CDR2 SQIVND (reference sequence). Trimming removed 7 bases from V and 3 bases from J, with 15 bases in between. The CDR3 coding sequence is TGTGCCAGTACCGAGGGGGTGGCCTACTATGGCTACACCTTC. Translation gives CASTEGVAYYGYTF.

The chain uses TRBV11-2 and TRBJ1-1; D gene unclear. The CDR3 has 13 residues. Germline V gene sequence: CDR1 SGHAT, CDR2 FQNNGV. V lost 5 bases to trimming and J lost 0 bases, with 7 bases between them. As DNA, the CDR3 is TGTGCCAGCAGCCCAGGACTGAACACTGAAGCTTTCTTT. Translation: CASSPGLNTEAFF.

This clone was counted between two and nine times. CDR3 protein: CASSQAGYGYTF. Here the CDR3 DNA reads TGTGCCAGCAGCCAAGCAGGCTATGGCTACACCTTC. This sequence joins TRBV14 and TRBJ1-2; no clear D gene. The CDR3 covers 12 residues. Germline-derived CDR1 and CDR2 are SGHDN and FVKESK. Trimming cost V 1 base and J 4 bases, with 4 bases left between them. The whole variable domain, remainder taken from reference TRBV14 and TRBJ1-2, is EAGVTQFPSHSVIEKGQTVTLRCDPISGHDNLYWYRRVMGKEIKFLLHFVKESKQDESGMPNNRFLAERTGGTYSTLKVQPAELEDSGVYFCASSQAGYGYTFGSGTRLTVV.

The table lists this clone with a count of one. V gene TRBV5-6 combines with J gene TRBJ1-6; D may be TRBD1 (6 bases). This CDR3 comprises 18 residues. V lost 6 bases and J 0 bases, leaving 19 bases between the germline ends. Germline V CDR1 and CDR2: SGHDT, YYEEEE. CDR3 in DNA: TGTGCCAGCATCCTTCGGACAGCCACCAGCTCCTATAATTCACCCCTCCACTTT. This sequence encodes CASILRTATSSYNSPLHF.

This chain joins TRBV14 and TRBJ2-1; 7 positions agree with TRBD1. The CDR3 runs 13 residues. With V trimmed by 2 bases and J by 10 bases, 5 bases remained unmatched. CDR1 is SGHDN, CDR2 FVKESK, per germline. CDR3 protein: CASSQSGDREQFF. CDR3 bases: TGTGCCAGCAGCCAATCAGGGGACAGAGAGCAGTTCTTC.